The 20 T cell receptor beta chains in this list originate from one sample, sequenced in a study of T-cell memory formation after mild COVID-19. In TCRdb, the 5' RACE reads were re-called with MiXCR into one record per CDR3 protein. The sample includes approximately 410,000 distinct CDR3 sequences, under 25% of them seen just once. Specimen: PBMCs or a T cell subset sorted from them (not recorded which). The receptors derive from an adult woman who had mild COVID-19 (a few samples of this study predate the infection). Cell type and time point are not known.

This clonotype turned up a few times. The chain joins TRBV7-6 to TRBJ2-7, with D possibly matching TRBD1 (6 bases). The length of the CDR3 is 14 residues. V lost 5 bases and J 0 bases, leaving 11 bases between the germline ends. Germline values: CDR1 SGHVS, CDR2 FNYEAQ. This chain's CDR3 is CASSPRTASYEQYF. CDR3 in DNA: TGTGCCAGCAGCCCCCGGACAGCCTCCTACGAGCAGTACTTC. The full variable domain, its missing parts supplied by reference TRBV7-6 and TRBJ2-7, is GAGVSQSPRYKVTKRGQDVALRCDPISGHVSLYWYRQALGQGPEFLTYFNYEAQQDKSGLPNDRFSAERPEGSISTLTIQRTEQRDSAMYRCASSPRTASYEQYFGPGTRLTVT.

V is TRBV19 and J is TRBJ1-6; no reliable D call. This CDR3 is built from 15 residues. The germline V gene has CDR1 LNHDA and CDR2 SQIVND (reference sequence). V gave up 4 bases and J gave up 6 bases, with 13 bases separating them. For the CDR3, the DNA is TGTGCCAGTAGTAAGAACGTGGGAGGTAATTCACCCCTCCACTTT. Translation: CASSKNVGGNSPLHF.

This clonotype has a handful of counts. The CDR3: CASRGDTYEQYF. In DNA form, the CDR3 reads TGTGCCAGCAGAGGGGATACCTACGAGCAGTACTTC. The V and J genes are TRBV2 and TRBJ2-7; tentative D call: TRBD1 (5 bases). The CDR3 has 12 residues. Germline lookup yields CDR1 SNHLY and CDR2 FYNNEI. V was cut by 6 bases and J by 2 bases, with 8 bases left in between. The full variable domain, rest sourced from reference TRBV2 and TRBJ2-7, is EPEVTQTPSHQVTQMGQEVILRCVPISNHLYFYWYRQILGQKVEFLVSFYNNEISEKSEIFDDQFSVERPDGSNFTLKIRSTKLEDSAMYFCASRGDTYEQYFGPGTRLTVT.

This clonotype occurred a few times. This sequence joins TRBV20-1 and TRBJ2-2, with D perhaps assigned TRBD1 or TRBD2 (6 bases each). From germline, CDR1 is DFQATT and CDR2 SNEGSKA (reference sequence). CDR3 length equals 15 residues. V was shortened by 2 bases and J by 4 bases, with 14 bases between the two germline ends. The DNA of the CDR3 is TGCAGTGCTAGACGGGACAACGGGGGCACCGGGGAGCTGTTTTTT. The encoded protein is CSARRDNGGTGELFF.

The rearrangement joins TRBV6-5 to TRBJ1-1; no definite D call. Trimming shortened V by 6 bases and J by 3 bases, and 11 bases separated the two germline ends. Germline-derived CDR1 and CDR2 are MNHEY and SVGAGI. The CDR3 runs 13 residues. CDR3 protein: CASRHNRDTEAFF. In DNA form, the CDR3 reads TGTGCCAGCAGACACAACCGGGACACTGAAGCTTTCTTT.

This clonotype was observed at least ten times. The CDR3 DNA reads TGTGCCAGCAGTGGGGACTGGGAAGAGACCCAGTACTTC. Encoded protein: CASSGDWEETQYF. The gene calls are TRBV2 and TRBJ2-5; maybe TRBD2 (6 bases). The length of the CDR3 is 13 residues. Germline-derived CDR1 and CDR2 are SNHLY and FYNNEI. V shed 4 bases and J shed 3 bases, with 9 bases lying between them.

V usage is TRBV15 and J usage is TRBJ2-1; D is possibly TRBD1 (5 bases). The CDR3 consists of 14 residues. V shed 2 bases and J shed 10 bases, with 15 bases lying between them. The germline gives CDR1 LNHNV, CDR2 YYDKDF (reference sequence). CDR3 in DNA: TGTGCCACCAGCAGACAGGGTGCGTTCGTAGAGCAGTTCTTC. Its protein product is CATSRQGAFVEQFF.

This clonotype was seen a handful of times. V gene TRBV7-9 combines with J gene TRBJ2-3; D unresolved. Trimming removed 5 bases at V and 2 bases at J, with 14 bases between. CDR1 and CDR2 (germline): SEHNR, FQNEAQ (reference sequence). This CDR3 is 15 amino acids long. CDR3 sequence reads: CASSTISVPTDTQYF. In DNA form, the CDR3 reads TGTGCCAGCAGCACAATCTCGGTTCCCACAGATACGCAGTATTTT.

This rearrangement joins TRBV3-2 to TRBJ2-4. TRBV3-2 is shown as a pseudogene. CDR3 length: 16 residues. CDR3 sequence reads: CASSHGLSLAKNIQYF. CDR3 DNA: TGTGCCAGCAGCCACGGCTTATCCTTAGCCAAAAACATTCAGTACTTC.

This chain uses TRBV12-3 or TRBV12-4 with TRBJ2-3; D uncertain. The CDR3 is 12 amino acids. V shed 8 bases and J shed 6 bases, with 12 bases lying between them. CDR3 nucleotides: TGTGCCAGCGGACCGACGAGGGATACGCAGTATTTT. It specifies CASGPTRDTQYF.

The chain links TRBV9 to TRBJ2-7; D is possibly TRBD1 (5 bases). Between the trimmed V and J ends, which lost 3 bases and 0 bases, there was a span of 7 bases. The CDR3 contains 13 residues. From germline, CDR1 is SGDLS and CDR2 YYNGEE. The CDR3 DNA reads as TGTGCCAGCAGCGGGACAAGCTCCTACGAGCAGTACTTC. This translates into CASSGTSSYEQYF.

This chain uses TRBV4-2 with TRBJ2-5; D is uncertain. V was pared by 0 bases and J by 0 bases, with 11 bases between. CDR1 LGHNA and CDR2 YNFKEQ come from the germline V gene. The CDR3 runs to 16 residues. The DNA for the CDR3 is TGTGCCAGCAGCCAAGATCGGCGAGATTACCAAGAGACCCAGTACTTC. Its protein product is CASSQDRRDYQETQYF.

The chain recombines TRBV7-3 with TRBJ1-1; D unresolved. V lost 5 bases to trimming and J lost 4 bases, with 14 bases between them. The CDR3 covers 14 residues. CDR1 and CDR2 from the germline V gene are SGHTA and FQGTGA. The CDR3 DNA reads as TGTGCCAGCAGCCCCAGTGGAGGCGGCACTGAAGCTTTCTTT. Its protein product is CASSPSGGGTEAFF.

This clonotype appeared a few times. This chain connects TRBV7-2 to TRBJ2-5, with 9 bases identical to TRBD1. After removal of 4 bases from V and 5 bases from J, the junction contained 8 bases not matched to a gene. Germline V gene data show CDR1 as SGHTA and CDR2 as FQGNSA. The CDR3 runs to 15 residues. Here the CDR3 DNA reads TGTGCCAGCAGCTCGTTGGACAGGGGCTGGGAGACCCAGTACTTC. Translated, it gives CASSSLDRGWETQYF.

This clonotype was detected only a few times. This rearrangement joins TRBV25-1 to TRBJ1-2; D is possibly TRBD1 (6 bases). The V and J ends lost 3 bases and 4 bases respectively, with 9 bases between them. The CDR3 covers 13 residues. Germline V CDR1 and CDR2: MGHDK, SYGVNS. CDR3 coding DNA: TGTGCCAGCAGTGAGCAGGGGACCTATGGCTACACCTTC. This translates into CASSEQGTYGYTF.

This clonotype was detected only a few times. The V and J genes are TRBV5-6 and TRBJ1-3; no reliable D call. Germline loops: CDR1 SGHDT, CDR2 YYEEEE. Trimming left V 5 bases short and J 3 bases short, with 12 bases between. The CDR3 contains 14 residues. CDR3 sequence (DNA): TGTGCCAGCAGACTGGGAAACTTTGGAAACACCATATATTTT. Its translation: CASRLGNFGNTIYF. The complete variable domain, with remaining parts taken from reference TRBV5-6 and TRBJ1-3, reads DAGVTQSPTHLIKTRGQQVTLRCSPKSGHDTVSWYQQALGQGPQFIFQYYEEEERQRGNFPDRFSGHQFPNYSSELNVNALLLGDSALYLCASRLGNFGNTIYFGEGSWLTVV.

The chain links TRBV20-1 to TRBJ2-1; 8 bases align to TRBD2. CDR1 is DFQATT and CDR2 is SNEGSKA in the germline V gene (reference sequence). Losses at the gene ends were 1 base for V and 8 bases for J; bases not matched to a gene: 10. CDR3 length: 15 residues. The CDR3 protein is CSARGSGSGSDEQFF. The DNA of the CDR3 is TGCAGTGCTAGAGGTTCAGGGAGCGGGAGCGATGAGCAGTTCTTC.

This clonotype was seen repeatedly, ten times or more. The rearrangement joins TRBV12-3 or TRBV12-4 to TRBJ2-7, with D unclear. Trimming stripped 6 bases from V and 2 bases from J, with 11 bases between. The CDR3 length is 13 residues. CDR3: CASSSTGTYEQYF. The CDR3 DNA sequence: TGTGCCAGCAGCTCAACCGGAACCTACGAGCAGTACTTC.

There are a few counts of this clonotype. The chain couples TRBV25-1 to TRBJ2-1, with 11 bases lining up with TRBD1. The trim removed 7 bases at V and 7 bases at J, leaving 9 bases unmatched. CDR3 length: 15 amino acids. Germline-derived CDR1 and CDR2 are MGHDK and SYGVNS. CDR3 sequence reads: CASTPLGQGVNEQFF. CDR3 nucleotide sequence: TGTGCCAGCACTCCCTTGGGACAGGGGGTAAATGAGCAGTTCTTC. Full variable domain (rest looked up from reference TRBV25-1 and TRBJ2-1): EADIYQTPRYLVIGTGKKITLECSQTMGHDKMYWYQQDPGMELHLIHYSYGVNSTEKGDLSSESTVSRIRTEHFPLTLESARPSHTSQYLCASTPLGQGVNEQFFGPGTRLTVL.

The chain combines TRBV27 with TRBJ2-1, with D uncertain. V was clipped by 2 bases and J by 10 bases, with 9 bases between them. CDR1 and CDR2 from the germline V gene are MNHEY and SMNVEV (reference sequence). The CDR3 has 12 residues. This chain's CDR3 is CASSLGFGEQFF. The CDR3 DNA follows: TGTGCCAGCAGTTTAGGGTTTGGGGAGCAGTTCTTC.